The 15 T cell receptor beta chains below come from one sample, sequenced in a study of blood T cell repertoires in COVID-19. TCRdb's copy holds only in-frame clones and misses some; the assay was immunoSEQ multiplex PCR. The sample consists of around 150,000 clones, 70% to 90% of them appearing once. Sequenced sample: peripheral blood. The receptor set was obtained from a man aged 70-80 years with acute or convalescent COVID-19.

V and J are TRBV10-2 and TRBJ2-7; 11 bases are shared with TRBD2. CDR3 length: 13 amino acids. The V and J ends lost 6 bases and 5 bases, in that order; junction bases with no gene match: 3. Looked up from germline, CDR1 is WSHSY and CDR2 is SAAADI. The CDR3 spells CASRKLAGDEQYF. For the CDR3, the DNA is TGCGCCAGCAGGAAACTAGCGGGAGACGAGCAGTACTTC.

DNA of the CDR3: TGTGCCAGCAGCGTAGCGGTATCGAATGAAAAACTGTTTTTT. Its protein is CASSVAVSNEKLFF. This chain joins TRBV9 and TRBJ1-4; D uncertain. CDR3 length: 14 amino acids. Trimming shortened V by 0 bases and J by 5 bases, and 8 bases separated the two germline ends. Germline CDR1 reads SGDLS; CDR2 reads YYNGEE.

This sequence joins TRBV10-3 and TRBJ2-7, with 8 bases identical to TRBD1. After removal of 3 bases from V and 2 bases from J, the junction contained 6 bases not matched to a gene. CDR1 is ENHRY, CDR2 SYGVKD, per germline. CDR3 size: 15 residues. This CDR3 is CAISDPGQVTYEQYF. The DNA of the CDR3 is TGTGCCATCAGTGACCCGGGACAGGTTACCTACGAGCAGTACTTC.

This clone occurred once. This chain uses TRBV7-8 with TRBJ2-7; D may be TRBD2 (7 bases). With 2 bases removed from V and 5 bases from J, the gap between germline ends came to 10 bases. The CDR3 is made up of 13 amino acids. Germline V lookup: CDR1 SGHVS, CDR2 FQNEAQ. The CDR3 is CASSLRGANEQYF. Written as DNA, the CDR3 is TGTGCCAGCAGCTTACGGGGGGCCAACGAGCAGTACTTC.

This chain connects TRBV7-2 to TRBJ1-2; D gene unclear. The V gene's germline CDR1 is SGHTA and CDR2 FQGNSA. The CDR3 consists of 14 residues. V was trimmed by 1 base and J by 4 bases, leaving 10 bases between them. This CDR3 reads CASSLEMGLYGYTF. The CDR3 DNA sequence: TGTGCCAGCAGCTTAGAGATGGGCCTCTATGGCTACACCTTC.

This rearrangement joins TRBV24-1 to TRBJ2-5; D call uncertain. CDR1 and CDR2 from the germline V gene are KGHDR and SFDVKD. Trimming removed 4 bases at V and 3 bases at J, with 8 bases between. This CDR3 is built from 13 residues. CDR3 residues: CATSDETKETQYF. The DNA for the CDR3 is TGTGCCACCAGTGACGAGACAAAAGAGACCCAGTACTTC.

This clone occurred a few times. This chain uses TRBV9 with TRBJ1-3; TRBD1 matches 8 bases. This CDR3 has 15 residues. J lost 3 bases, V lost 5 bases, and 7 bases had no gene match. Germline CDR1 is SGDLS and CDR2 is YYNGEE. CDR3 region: CASSRTGRVGNTIYF. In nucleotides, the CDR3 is TGTGCCAGCAGTAGGACAGGGAGGGTTGGAAACACCATATATTTT.

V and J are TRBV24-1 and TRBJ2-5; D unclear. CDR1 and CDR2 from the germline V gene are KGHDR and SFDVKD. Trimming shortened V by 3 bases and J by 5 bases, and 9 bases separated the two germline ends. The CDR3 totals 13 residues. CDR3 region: CATSDHFHETQYF. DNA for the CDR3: TGTGCCACCAGTGATCATTTCCATGAGACCCAGTACTTC.

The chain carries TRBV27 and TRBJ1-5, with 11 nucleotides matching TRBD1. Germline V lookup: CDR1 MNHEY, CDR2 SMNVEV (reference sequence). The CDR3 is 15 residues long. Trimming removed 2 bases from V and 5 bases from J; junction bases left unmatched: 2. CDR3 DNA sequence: TGTGCCAGCAGTTTACTGGGACAGGGGGATCAGCCCCAGCATTTT. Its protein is CASSLLGQGDQPQHF.

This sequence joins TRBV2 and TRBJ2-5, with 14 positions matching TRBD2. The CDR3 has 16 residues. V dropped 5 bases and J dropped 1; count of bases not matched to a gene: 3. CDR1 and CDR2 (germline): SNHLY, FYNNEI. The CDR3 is CASSRGTSGSQETQYF. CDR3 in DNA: TGTGCCAGCAGTAGAGGGACTAGCGGGAGCCAAGAGACCCAGTACTTC.

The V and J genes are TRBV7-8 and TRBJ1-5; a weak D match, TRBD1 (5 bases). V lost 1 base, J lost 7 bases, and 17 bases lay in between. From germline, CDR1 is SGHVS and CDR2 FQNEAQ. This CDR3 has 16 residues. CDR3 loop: CASSLGAQAFWQPQHF. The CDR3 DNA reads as TGTGCCAGCAGCTTAGGGGCACAGGCCTTCTGGCAGCCCCAGCATTTT.

The CDR3, as DNA: TGCAGCGTTGGACAGGCTCGAGAGACCCAGTACTTC. It is translated as CSVGQARETQYF. The rearrangement uses TRBV29-1 and TRBJ2-5; D is possibly TRBD1 (6 bases). The CDR3 spans 12 residues. Trimming left V 4 bases short and J 4 bases short, with 10 bases between. Germline V gives CDR1 SQVTM, CDR2 ANQGSEA.

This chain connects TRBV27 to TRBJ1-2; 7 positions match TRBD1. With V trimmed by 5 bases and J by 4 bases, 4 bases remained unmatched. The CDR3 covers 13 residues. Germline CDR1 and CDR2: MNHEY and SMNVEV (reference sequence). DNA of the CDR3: TGTGCCAGCAGTCCTTCAGGGGGCTATGGCTACACCTTC. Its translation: CASSPSGGYGYTF.

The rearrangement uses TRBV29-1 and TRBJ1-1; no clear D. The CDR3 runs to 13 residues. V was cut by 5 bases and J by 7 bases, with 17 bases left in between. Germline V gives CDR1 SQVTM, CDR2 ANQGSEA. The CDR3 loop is CSVPRQPTGEAFF. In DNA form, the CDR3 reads TGCAGCGTTCCTCGCCAACCGACGGGTGAAGCTTTCTTT.

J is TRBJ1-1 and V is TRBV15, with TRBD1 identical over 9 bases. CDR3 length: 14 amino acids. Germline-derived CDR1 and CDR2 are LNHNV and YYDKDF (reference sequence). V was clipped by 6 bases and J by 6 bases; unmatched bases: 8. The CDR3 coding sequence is TGTGCCACCAGGCCCGGGACAGGGAAGTCTGAAGCTTTCTTT. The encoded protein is CATRPGTGKSEAFF.